One sample yielded the 15 T cell receptor beta chains listed below, sequenced in a study of T cell responses to AZD1222 COVID-19 vaccine. Data came from immunoSEQ multiplex PCR; TCRdb stores just in-frame clones and leaves some out. The sample shows some 89,000 clones, around nine tenths of them seen only once. Sequenced here: peripheral blood, sampled on day 0 of AZD1222 vaccination. The receptors were gathered from an adult in good health.

As DNA, the CDR3 is TGTGCCAGCAGTCCCGGCCGGAACTATGGCTACACCTTC. Residues: CASSPGRNYGYTF. The chain combines TRBV12-3 or TRBV12-4 with TRBJ1-2; the D is unclear. The CDR3 has 13 residues. V lost 5 bases, J lost 2 bases, and 9 bases lay in between.

V is TRBV5-1 and J is TRBJ2-7, with 8 nucleotides matching TRBD1. CDR1 is SGHRS, CDR2 YFSETQ, per germline. V gave up 4 bases and J gave up 2 bases; unmatched junction bases: 8. This CDR3 has 15 residues. CDR3 residues: CASSPRQGQTYEQYF. The CDR3 nucleotides read TGCGCCAGCAGCCCGAGACAGGGGCAGACCTACGAGCAGTACTTC.

The chain uses TRBV15 and TRBJ1-5; 8 nucleotides align to TRBD1. The CDR3 has 15 residues. The germline CDR1 and CDR2 sequences are LNHNV and YYDKDF (reference sequence). The V segment lost 4 bases and the J segment 1 base; nucleotides outside the gene matches: 3. The chain's CDR3 is CATSTRGRSNQPQHF. The CDR3 coding sequence is TGTGCCACCAGCACCAGGGGGCGAAGCAATCAGCCCCAGCATTTT.

The V call is TRBV6-5, the J call TRBJ1-3; D call uncertain. Germline CDR1 MNHEY, CDR2 SVGAGI. The V and J ends lost 7 bases and 9 bases respectively, with 19 bases between them. The CDR3 covers 14 residues. CDR3 coding DNA: TGTGCCAGCACCTCTTCGGGCCCCTCCGGCACCATATATTTT. Amino acids: CASTSSGPSGTIYF.

V and J are TRBV25-1 and TRBJ1-1, with 8 bases identical to TRBD1. Germline assignment: CDR1 MGHDK and CDR2 SYGVNS. This CDR3 region has 17 residues. The ends lost 6 bases at V and 1 base at J; junction bases unmatched: 13. The chain's CDR3 is CASRSASRDRKNTEAFF. Here the CDR3 DNA reads TGTGCCAGCAGATCAGCTAGTCGGGACAGGAAGAACACTGAAGCTTTCTTT.

The rearrangement uses TRBV4-3 and TRBJ2-7; D gene unclear. The CDR3 loop spans 13 amino acids. Germline V gene lookup returns CDR1 LGHNA and CDR2 YSLEER. Trimming shortened V by 3 bases and J by 4 bases, and 10 bases separated the two germline ends. The CDR3 DNA sequence: TGCGCCAGCAGCCACCTTCTTGATTACGAGCAGTACTTC. Residues: CASSHLLDYEQYF.

This chain joins TRBV4-3 and TRBJ2-7; 13 nucleotides line up with TRBD2. From germline, CDR1 is LGHNA and CDR2 YSLEER. The CDR3 has 15 residues. The V segment lost 1 base and the J segment 3 bases; nucleotides outside the gene matches: 0. The CDR3 here is CASSQGLAGGYEQYF. CDR3 DNA: TGCGCCAGCAGCCAAGGACTAGCGGGGGGCTACGAGCAGTACTTC.

In its sample, this clone was seen a few times. The V call is TRBV27, the J call TRBJ2-1; D gene ambiguous. Per the germline V gene, CDR1 is MNHEY and CDR2 is SMNVEV (reference sequence). The germline V and J ends were trimmed by 2 bases and 5 bases, with 10 bases remaining between them. This CDR3 contains 14 residues. The CDR3 protein is CASSLRWQNNEQFF. The CDR3 DNA reads as TGTGCCAGCAGTTTAAGGTGGCAGAACAATGAGCAGTTCTTC.

The rearrangement links TRBV30 to TRBJ2-3, with 12 bases lining up with TRBD2. Germline lookup yields CDR1 GTSNPN and CDR2 SVGIG (reference sequence). The V gene end was trimmed by 3 bases and the J gene end by 4 bases; junction bases not matched to a gene: 8. The CDR3 is 16 residues long. The CDR3 region is CAWRNLAGGPPDTQYF. The CDR3, as DNA: TGTGCCTGGAGAAACCTAGCGGGGGGGCCCCCAGATACGCAGTATTTT.

This chain links TRBV18 with TRBJ2-2, with 10 bases lining up with TRBD1. The CDR3 is 17 residues long. Per the germline V gene, CDR1 is KGHSH and CDR2 is LQKENI. V was clipped by 3 bases and J by 4 bases; unmatched bases: 8. DNA for the CDR3: TGTGCCAGCTCACCGAACCGGGACAGGGGACTCACCGGGGAGCTGTTTTTT. This encodes CASSPNRDRGLTGELFF.

The chain recombines TRBV3-1 (or the pseudogene TRBV3-2) with TRBJ2-3; 7 bases fit TRBD1. The germline gives CDR1 LGHDT, CDR2 YNNKEL (reference sequence). The V gene end was trimmed by 4 bases and the J gene end by 2 bases; junction bases not matched to a gene: 9. The CDR3 consists of 16 residues. The CDR3 nucleotides are TGTGCCAGCAGCCCTACAGGGGCGGACCTCACAGATACGCAGTATTTT. This translates into CASSPTGADLTDTQYF.

This clone was detected once. The J gene is TRBJ1-6, the V gene TRBV6-2 or TRBV6-3; no firm D call. CDR3 size: 14 residues. Trimming removed 2 bases at V and 4 bases at J, with 6 bases between. The V gene's germline CDR1 is MNHEY and CDR2 SVGEGT. The DNA of the CDR3 is TGTGCCAGCAGTTACGGACTTTATAATTCACCCCTCCACTTT. Translated, it gives CASSYGLYNSPLHF.

The rearrangement uses TRBV7-9 and TRBJ1-1; the D gene is possibly TRBD1 (6 bases). The CDR3 runs to 15 residues. From germline, CDR1 is SEHNR and CDR2 FQNEAQ (reference sequence). V gave up 5 bases and J gave up 0 bases, with 13 bases separating them. The CDR3 DNA follows: TGTGCCAGCAGCCCCACGGGACACGTGAACACTGAAGCTTTCTTT. Residues: CASSPTGHVNTEAFF.

The chain links TRBV5-1 to TRBJ2-3; D tentatively reads TRBD1 or TRBD2 (6 bases each). In germline, CDR1 is SGHRS, CDR2 YFSETQ. The V end lost 4 bases, the J end lost 2 bases, and 17 bases lay between the germline ends. The CDR3 is 16 residues long. The CDR3 sequence: CASSPQGGGPTDTQYF. The CDR3 bases are TGCGCCAGCAGCCCACAAGGGGGAGGTCCCACAGATACGCAGTATTTT.

CDR3 sequence (DNA): TGCAGCGTAGATCAGGGTGGTGAAAAACTGTTTTTT. It encodes CSVDQGGEKLFF. The chain joins TRBV29-1 to TRBJ1-4, with D possibly being TRBD1 (5 bases). Trimming removed 6 bases from V and 7 bases from J, with 12 bases in between. Germline CDR1 is SQVTM and CDR2 is ANQGSEA. The CDR3 is 12 amino acids.